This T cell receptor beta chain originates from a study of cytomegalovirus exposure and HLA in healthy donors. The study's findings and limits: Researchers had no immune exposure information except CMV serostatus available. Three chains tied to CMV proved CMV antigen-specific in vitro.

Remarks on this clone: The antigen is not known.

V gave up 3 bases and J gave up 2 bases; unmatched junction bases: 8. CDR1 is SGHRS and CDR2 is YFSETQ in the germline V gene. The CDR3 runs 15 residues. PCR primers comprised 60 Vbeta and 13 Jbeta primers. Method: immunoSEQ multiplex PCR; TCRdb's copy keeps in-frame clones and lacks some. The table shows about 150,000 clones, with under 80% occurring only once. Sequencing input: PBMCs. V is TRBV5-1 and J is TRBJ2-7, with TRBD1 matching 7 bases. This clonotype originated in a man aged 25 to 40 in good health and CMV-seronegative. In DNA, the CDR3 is TGCGCCAGCAGCTATAATGACAGGGACGCCTACGAGCAGTACTTC. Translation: CASSYNDRDAYEQYF.